This is a list of T cell receptor beta chains from one sample in a study of CD8 T cells in Susac syndrome. TCRdb processed the immunoSEQ multiplex PCR reads anew with MiXCR; each CDR3 protein has one entry. Found here are some 170,000 distinct CDR3 sequences, approximately 95% of them singletons; the top ten hold about 0.09%. Sequencing used CD4+ T cells from PBMCs. Source of these receptors: a human donor with multiple sclerosis. Both conserved end residues are part of each CDR3. Each record gives: clone size, V gene, J gene, D gene, CDR3 DNA, CDR3 protein. The D gene is left open where the match is weak. Only some rows state a clone size, as once, few, many or a class for expanded clones.

clone_size: .; v_call: TRBV7-6; j_call: TRBJ1-5; d_call: .; cdr3_nt: TGTGCCAGCAGCCCCCGTAGGGGCAATCAGCCCCAGCATTTT; cdr3_aa: CASSPRRGNQPQHF
clone_size: .; v_call: TRBV15; j_call: TRBJ1-2; d_call: .; cdr3_nt: TGTGCCACCAGCAGAGGTGAAGGTGGCTACACCTTC; cdr3_aa: CATSRGEGGYTF
clone_size: .; v_call: TRBV20-1; j_call: TRBJ1-4; d_call: .; cdr3_nt: TGCAGTGCTAGAGACTATCGGCCGACAGCCGAAAAACTGTTTTTT; cdr3_aa: CSARDYRPTAEKLFF
clone_size: .; v_call: TRBV6-2/TRBV6-3; j_call: TRBJ1-5; d_call: TRBD1; cdr3_nt: TGTGCCAGCAGTTACACTGGACAGGGTCGGCAGCCCCAGCATTTT; cdr3_aa: CASSYTGQGRQPQHF
clone_size: .; v_call: TRBV28; j_call: TRBJ1-1; d_call: .; cdr3_nt: TGTGCCAGTAGGGGCCTATACACTGAAGCTTTCTTT; cdr3_aa: CASRGLYTEAFF
clone_size: .; v_call: TRBV18; j_call: TRBJ2-7; d_call: .; cdr3_nt: TGTGCCAGCTCACCGGCGGGACAGACTTACGAGCAGTACTTC; cdr3_aa: CASSPAGQTYEQYF
clone_size: .; v_call: TRBV28; j_call: TRBJ2-7; d_call: TRBD1; cdr3_nt: TGTGCCAGCAGTTTAGGACGCAGGGGGCCTTACGAGCAGTACTTC; cdr3_aa: CASSLGRRGPYEQYF
clone_size: .; v_call: TRBV6-2/TRBV6-3; j_call: TRBJ2-1; d_call: .; cdr3_nt: TGTGCCAGCGGGAGGCCGCACAATGAGCAGTTCTTC; cdr3_aa: CASGRPHNEQFF
clone_size: .; v_call: TRBV9; j_call: TRBJ2-7; d_call: TRBD1; cdr3_nt: TGTGCCAGCAGCGCATACAGGGGAAACAACGAGCAGTACTTC; cdr3_aa: CASSAYRGNNEQYF
clone_size: .; v_call: TRBV27; j_call: TRBJ1-2; d_call: TRBD1; cdr3_nt: TGTGCCAGCTGGGGGCGGACAGGGGGCATTATCAATGGCTACACCTTC; cdr3_aa: CASWGRTGGIINGYTF
clone_size: .; v_call: TRBV19; j_call: TRBJ2-7; d_call: .; cdr3_nt: TGTGCCAGTAGTATGTGGCGACCTCCCTACGAGCAGTACTTC; cdr3_aa: CASSMWRPPYEQYF
clone_size: .; v_call: TRBV27; j_call: TRBJ2-2; d_call: .; cdr3_nt: TGTGCCAGCTCCAGCGGAGACGGGGAGCTGTTTTTT; cdr3_aa: CASSSGDGELFF
clone_size: .; v_call: TRBV7-9; j_call: TRBJ1-5; d_call: .; cdr3_nt: TGTGCCAGCAGCTTTCACGGCGCTCAGCCCCAGCATTTT; cdr3_aa: CASSFHGAQPQHF
clone_size: .; v_call: TRBV6-5; j_call: TRBJ2-2; d_call: .; cdr3_nt: TGTGCCAGCAGTTACTATAGCTATATGAACACCGGGGAGCTGTTTTTT; cdr3_aa: CASSYYSYMNTGELFF
clone_size: .; v_call: TRBV30; j_call: TRBJ1-1; d_call: .; cdr3_nt: TGTGCCTGGGTGCGAGGAAGGGATGCGCGAAGTGAAGCTTTCTTT; cdr3_aa: CAWVRGRDARSEAFF
clone_size: .; v_call: TRBV7-2; j_call: TRBJ2-3; d_call: .; cdr3_nt: TGTGCCAGCAGCTTTAGGGGGCTAGCGGGAGATACGCAGTATTTT; cdr3_aa: CASSFRGLAGDTQYF
clone_size: .; v_call: TRBV6-5; j_call: TRBJ1-2; d_call: TRBD1; cdr3_nt: TGTGCCAGCAGCCTTCAAGGACAGGACTATGGCTACACCTTC; cdr3_aa: CASSLQGQDYGYTF
clone_size: .; v_call: TRBV18; j_call: TRBJ2-5; d_call: .; cdr3_nt: TGTGCCAGCTCGCCACGAAGGCGGAACCAAGAGCAAGAGACCCAGTACTTC; cdr3_aa: CASSPRRRNQEQETQYF
clone_size: .; v_call: TRBV18; j_call: TRBJ1-2; d_call: .; cdr3_nt: TGTGCCAGCTCCCGCGGGCTTCAAGAAGGCTATGGCTACACCTTC; cdr3_aa: CASSRGLQEGYGYTF
clone_size: once; v_call: TRBV19; j_call: TRBJ2-7; d_call: .; cdr3_nt: TGTGCCAGTAGTATCGCTAAGAACTACGAGCAGTACTTC; cdr3_aa: CASSIAKNYEQYF
clone_size: .; v_call: TRBV20-1; j_call: TRBJ2-7; d_call: .; cdr3_nt: TGCAGTGCTAGAGAGGTGCAGGCCGGCGAGCAGTACTTC; cdr3_aa: CSAREVQAGEQYF
clone_size: .; v_call: TRBV7-9; j_call: TRBJ1-2; d_call: .; cdr3_nt: TGTGCCAGCAGCTCGGAACGGACGGTCTATGGCTACACCTTC; cdr3_aa: CASSSERTVYGYTF
clone_size: once; v_call: TRBV2; j_call: TRBJ1-2; d_call: .; cdr3_nt: TGTGCCAGCACTTCTTCCATCTTCTACACCTTC; cdr3_aa: CASTSSIFYTF
clone_size: .; v_call: TRBV20-1; j_call: TRBJ2-3; d_call: TRBD2; cdr3_nt: TGCAGTGCTAGAAACCCTAGCGGGAGCACAGATACGCAGTATTTT; cdr3_aa: CSARNPSGSTDTQYF
clone_size: .; v_call: TRBV30; j_call: TRBJ2-2; d_call: .; cdr3_nt: TGTGCCTGGGCTTGGGGGGGCTTTACCGGGGAGCTGTTTTTT; cdr3_aa: CAWAWGGFTGELFF
clone_size: .; v_call: TRBV18; j_call: TRBJ1-2; d_call: .; cdr3_nt: TGTGCCAGCTCAGCAGGGGTTGAGGGCTACACCTTC; cdr3_aa: CASSAGVEGYTF
clone_size: .; v_call: TRBV19; j_call: TRBJ2-7; d_call: TRBD1; cdr3_nt: TGTGCCAGTAGTGCGACAGGGGTCGAGCAGTACTTC; cdr3_aa: CASSATGVEQYF
clone_size: .; v_call: TRBV29-1; j_call: TRBJ2-2; d_call: .; cdr3_nt: TGCAGCGTTACGAACACCGGGGAGCTGTTTTTT; cdr3_aa: CSVTNTGELFF
clone_size: .; v_call: TRBV5-6; j_call: TRBJ1-2; d_call: .; cdr3_nt: TGTGCCAGCAGCTTGGGCTGGGCAGTAAAGAACTATGGCTACACCTTC; cdr3_aa: CASSLGWAVKNYGYTF
clone_size: .; v_call: TRBV5-4; j_call: TRBJ1-1; d_call: .; cdr3_nt: TGTGCCAGCAGCTCCCTATCGGGGGCGGTGAACACTGAAGCTTTCTTT; cdr3_aa: CASSSLSGAVNTEAFF
clone_size: .; v_call: TRBV5-8; j_call: TRBJ1-4; d_call: TRBD1; cdr3_nt: TGTGCCAGCAGCTTACAGGGGGCATCAGGAAAACTGTTTTTT; cdr3_aa: CASSLQGASGKLFF
clone_size: .; v_call: TRBV20-1; j_call: TRBJ2-1; d_call: TRBD1; cdr3_nt: TGCAGTGCTACCGCAGGACAGGGGGCGAGGTATGAGCAGTTCTTC; cdr3_aa: CSATAGQGARYEQFF
clone_size: .; v_call: TRBV6-5; j_call: TRBJ2-1; d_call: TRBD2; cdr3_nt: TGTGCCAGCAGTTACACCTACTTCCAGCGGGAGGGCCCCTACAATGAGCAGTTCTTC; cdr3_aa: CASSYTYFQREGPYNEQFF
clone_size: .; v_call: TRBV27; j_call: TRBJ2-6; d_call: .; cdr3_nt: TGTGCCAGCAGTTTATGGGGGACCGGGGCCAACGTCCTGACTTTC; cdr3_aa: CASSLWGTGANVLTF
clone_size: .; v_call: TRBV9; j_call: TRBJ2-1; d_call: .; cdr3_nt: TGTGCCAGCGCGCTAGACCCCATACCATACAATGAGCAGTTCTTC; cdr3_aa: CASALDPIPYNEQFF
clone_size: .; v_call: TRBV2; j_call: TRBJ1-5; d_call: .; cdr3_nt: TGTGCCAGCATGTCGCCTAATCAGCCCCAGCATTTT; cdr3_aa: CASMSPNQPQHF
clone_size: once; v_call: TRBV18; j_call: TRBJ2-7; d_call: TRBD2; cdr3_nt: TGTGCCAGCTCACCTAGCGGGATCTCCTACGAGCAGTACTTC; cdr3_aa: CASSPSGISYEQYF
clone_size: .; v_call: TRBV6-2/TRBV6-3; j_call: TRBJ1-1; d_call: .; cdr3_nt: TGTGCCAGCAGGCCCTCATGGGGAGTGAACACTGAAGCTTTCTTT; cdr3_aa: CASRPSWGVNTEAFF
clone_size: .; v_call: TRBV29-1; j_call: TRBJ1-5; d_call: TRBD1; cdr3_nt: TGCAGCGTTGCTACAGGGGAAGGACAGCCCCAGCATTTT; cdr3_aa: CSVATGEGQPQHF
clone_size: .; v_call: TRBV12-3/TRBV12-4; j_call: TRBJ1-3; d_call: .; cdr3_nt: TGTGCCACCTACAACTACGGGGGAAACACCATATATTTT; cdr3_aa: CATYNYGGNTIYF
clone_size: .; v_call: TRBV29-1; j_call: TRBJ1-5; d_call: .; cdr3_nt: TGCAGCGTTGAGGGGGGCCCAGGGGCGCCCCAGCATTTT; cdr3_aa: CSVEGGPGAPQHF
clone_size: .; v_call: TRBV10-2; j_call: TRBJ1-1; d_call: .; cdr3_nt: TGCGCCAGCAGGGATTCGAACACTGAAGCTTTCTTT; cdr3_aa: CASRDSNTEAFF
clone_size: .; v_call: TRBV7-2; j_call: TRBJ2-3; d_call: .; cdr3_nt: TGTGCCAGCAGCCAGGACCCCGAAGATACGCAGTATTTT; cdr3_aa: CASSQDPEDTQYF
clone_size: .; v_call: TRBV12-3/TRBV12-4; j_call: TRBJ1-5; d_call: TRBD1; cdr3_nt: TGTGCCAGCAGCCGGGACAGGACAGATCAGCCCCAGCATTTT; cdr3_aa: CASSRDRTDQPQHF
clone_size: .; v_call: TRBV6-1; j_call: TRBJ1-4; d_call: .; cdr3_nt: TGTGCCAGCAGCGTTCGAGGACAGTCGAATGAAAAACTGTTTTTT; cdr3_aa: CASSVRGQSNEKLFF
clone_size: few; v_call: TRBV28; j_call: TRBJ2-3; d_call: TRBD2; cdr3_nt: TGTGCCAGCAGTTTAGCGGGAGGGGGAACAGATACGCAGTATTTT; cdr3_aa: CASSLAGGGTDTQYF
clone_size: .; v_call: TRBV29-1; j_call: TRBJ1-1; d_call: .; cdr3_nt: TGCAGCGTTGAAGTTCTAAGCCAAAACACTGAAGCTTTCTTT; cdr3_aa: CSVEVLSQNTEAFF
clone_size: once; v_call: TRBV4-2; j_call: TRBJ1-5; d_call: .; cdr3_nt: TGTGCCAGCAGCCAAGAGGTGGGCTATAGCAATCAGCCCCAGCATTTT; cdr3_aa: CASSQEVGYSNQPQHF
clone_size: .; v_call: TRBV5-6; j_call: TRBJ2-7; d_call: TRBD1; cdr3_nt: TGTGCCAGCAGCTTGGGACAGGGGGCAAAGGAATACGAGCAGTACTTC; cdr3_aa: CASSLGQGAKEYEQYF
clone_size: .; v_call: TRBV30; j_call: TRBJ2-1; d_call: TRBD2; cdr3_nt: TGTGCCTGGAGTGTACCGGGAGGGAGCTACAATGAGCAGTTCTTC; cdr3_aa: CAWSVPGGSYNEQFF
clone_size: .; v_call: TRBV7-2; j_call: TRBJ2-5; d_call: .; cdr3_nt: TGTGCCAGCAGCTTAGCATTCCAAGAGACCCAGTACTTC; cdr3_aa: CASSLAFQETQYF
clone_size: .; v_call: TRBV2; j_call: TRBJ2-3; d_call: .; cdr3_nt: TGTGCCAGCACCCGGGGTGTCACAGATACGCAGTATTTT; cdr3_aa: CASTRGVTDTQYF
clone_size: once; v_call: TRBV7-9; j_call: TRBJ2-3; d_call: .; cdr3_nt: TGTGCCATCTTACGGTCCTATTCGCAGTATTTT; cdr3_aa: CAILRSYSQYF
clone_size: .; v_call: TRBV7-9; j_call: TRBJ2-7; d_call: TRBD1; cdr3_nt: TGTGCCAGCAGCTGGGACAGGTCCTACGAGCAGTACTTC; cdr3_aa: CASSWDRSYEQYF
clone_size: .; v_call: TRBV18; j_call: TRBJ1-1; d_call: .; cdr3_nt: TGTGCCAGCTCACCGGGGCGCGAAGCTTTCTTT; cdr3_aa: CASSPGREAFF
clone_size: .; v_call: TRBV20-1; j_call: TRBJ2-5; d_call: TRBD2; cdr3_nt: TGCAGTGCTAGGGCCCTCGACCTTAGCGGGACAAAGACCCAGTACTTC; cdr3_aa: CSARALDLSGTKTQYF
clone_size: .; v_call: TRBV7-9; j_call: TRBJ2-1; d_call: TRBD2; cdr3_nt: TGTGCCAGCAGCTCGGGGGAGGGCCCTTACAATGAGCAGTTCTTC; cdr3_aa: CASSSGEGPYNEQFF
clone_size: .; v_call: TRBV6-2/TRBV6-3; j_call: TRBJ2-7; d_call: .; cdr3_nt: TGTGCCAGCAGTGGAGCCCGGGACTCCTATTCCTACGAGCAGTACTTC; cdr3_aa: CASSGARDSYSYEQYF
clone_size: .; v_call: TRBV27; j_call: TRBJ1-5; d_call: .; cdr3_nt: TGTGCCAGCAGTCCCGAACCGTATAGCAATCAGCCCCAGCATTTT; cdr3_aa: CASSPEPYSNQPQHF
clone_size: .; v_call: TRBV20-1; j_call: TRBJ2-3; d_call: .; cdr3_nt: TGCAGTGCTAGAAGAGGGACAGCGGGAAGCACAGATACGCAGTATTTT; cdr3_aa: CSARRGTAGSTDTQYF